Below, 28 T cell receptor beta chains from the same sample are listed, as sequenced in a study of control samples from healthy donors and cancer patients. The assay was immunoSEQ multiplex PCR, and TCRdb's table has in-frame clones only and misses some. The sample yields 45,000 to 70,000 clones, approximately 90% seen once. Sequenced sample: PBMCs. The receptors originated from a man aged 25-45 years with colorectal cancer.

The chain recombines TRBV9 with TRBJ1-2, with no clear D. V gave up 3 bases and J gave up 4 bases, with 13 bases separating them. Germline assignment: CDR1 SGDLS and CDR2 YYNGEE. CDR3 size: 14 residues. The CDR3 is CASSDEGWGYGYTF. In DNA form, the CDR3 reads TGTGCCAGCAGCGACGAAGGGTGGGGCTATGGCTACACCTTC.

This sequence joins TRBV15 and TRBJ1-1; D is undetermined. Germline V gene lookup returns CDR1 LNHNV and CDR2 YYDKDF (reference sequence). This CDR3 spans 11 amino acids. V lost 5 bases and J 5 bases, leaving 6 bases between the germline ends. DNA for the CDR3: TGTGCCACCAGCCAAAGAACTGAAGCTTTCTTT. Protein: CATSQRTEAFF.

The J gene is TRBJ1-2, the V gene TRBV18, with TRBD1 identical over 8 bases. The J segment lost 7 bases and the V segment lost 3 bases, leaving 1 base of the junction unmatched. Per the germline V gene, CDR1 is KGHSH and CDR2 is LQKENI. The CDR3 covers 12 residues. The CDR3 is CASSPDRAGYTF. CDR3 coding DNA: TGTGCCAGCTCACCGGACAGGGCTGGCTACACCTTC.

This rearrangement joins TRBV6-5 to TRBJ2-7; tentatively, D is TRBD1 or TRBD2 (5 bases each). The CDR3 runs to 14 residues. Deletions cut 11 bases from V and 2 bases from J, with 19 bases between. CDR1 MNHEY and CDR2 SVGAGI come from the germline V gene. CDR3 sequence: CAAQNRDGAYEQYV. The CDR3 bases are TGTGCCGCACAGAACCGGGACGGAGCCTACGAGCAGTACGTC.

This clone was recorded only once. CDR3 amino acids: CASSSERTANTGELFF. The CDR3 coding sequence is TGTGCCAGCAGCTCGGAGCGGACCGCGAACACCGGGGAGCTGTTTTTT. This sequence joins TRBV5-6 and TRBJ2-2; perhaps TRBD2 as D (5 bases). Germline CDR1 is SGHDT and CDR2 is YYEEEE. The CDR3 runs to 16 residues. V dropped 3 bases and J dropped 0 bases, with 12 bases sitting between them.

The J gene is TRBJ2-1, the V gene TRBV12-3 or TRBV12-4; D ambiguous. The CDR3 is 13 residues long. Trimming removed 1 base from V and 7 bases from J, with 8 bases in between. The CDR3 protein is CASSLGSRNEQFF. The DNA for the CDR3 is TGTGCCAGCAGTTTAGGATCCAGAAATGAGCAGTTCTTC.

The gene calls are TRBV7-2 and TRBJ2-7, with TRBD1 matching over 9 bases. The V segment lost 4 bases and the J segment 2 bases; nucleotides outside the gene matches: 6. This CDR3 is built from 15 residues. CDR1 SGHTA and CDR2 FQGNSA come from the germline V gene. DNA for the CDR3: TGTGCCAGCAGCTCAACAGGGGACAGGGCCTACGAGCAGTACTTC. Translating it yields CASSSTGDRAYEQYF.

The rearrangement uses TRBV7-8 and TRBJ1-4; D is unclear. Germline V gene data show CDR1 as SGHVS and CDR2 as FQNEAQ. V was trimmed by 1 base and J by 6 bases, leaving 12 bases between them. The CDR3 totals 15 residues. CDR3: CASSLEGGRDEKLFF. The CDR3 DNA follows: TGTGCCAGCAGCTTAGAGGGAGGGAGGGATGAAAAACTGTTTTTT.

The V and J genes are TRBV6-6 and TRBJ2-3; D possibly corresponds to TRBD1 (6 bases). V was cut by 7 bases and J by 4 bases, with 18 bases left in between. Per germline, CDR1 MNHNY and CDR2 SVGAGI (reference sequence). This CDR3 region has 15 residues. For the CDR3, the DNA is TGTGCCAGCATCCAGGGGCTCCGAGTCCCAGATACGCAGTATTTT. Its translation is CASIQGLRVPDTQYF.

The chain recombines TRBV5-1 with TRBJ1-1, with TRBD1 matching over 12 bases. The CDR3 spans 17 residues. Losses at the gene ends were 0 bases for V and 4 bases for J; bases not matched to a gene: 7. Per germline, CDR1 SGHRS and CDR2 YFSETQ. CDR3 coding DNA: TGCGCCAGCAGCTTGGGTGGGACAGGGGGCGCGGGCACTGAAGCTTTCTTT. Translation: CASSLGGTGGAGTEAFF.

The chain uses TRBV15 and TRBJ2-1; 8 bases fit TRBD1. Losses at the gene ends were 2 bases for V and 10 bases for J; bases not matched to a gene: 13. Per germline, CDR1 LNHNV and CDR2 YYDKDF (reference sequence). The CDR3 length is 16 residues. In DNA form, the CDR3 reads TGTGCCACCAGCAGACTCCGCCGGGACAGGCCTTGGGAGCAGTTCTTC. Protein: CATSRLRRDRPWEQFF.

This clone was found once. The chain employs TRBV7-9 and TRBJ1-2, with 7 bases identical to TRBD1. V dropped 5 bases and J dropped 4; count of bases not matched to a gene: 7. The CDR3 runs 14 residues. Germline V CDR1 and CDR2: SEHNR, FQNEAQ (reference sequence). CDR3 in amino acids: CASSMTGSLYGYTF. The CDR3 DNA sequence: TGTGCCAGCAGCATGACAGGGTCCCTCTATGGCTACACCTTC. The full variable domain, its missing parts supplied by reference TRBV7-9 and TRBJ1-2, is DTGVSQNPRHKITKRGQNVTFRCDPISEHNRLYWYRQTLGQGPEFLTYFQNEAQLEKSRLLSDRFSAERPKGSFSTLEIQRTEQGDSAMYLCASSMTGSLYGYTFGSGTRLTVV.

This clone was seen a single time. The chain employs TRBV27 and TRBJ1-2; D not certain. There are 19 residues in the CDR3. Germline CDR1 MNHEY, CDR2 SMNVEV (reference sequence). Deletions cut 4 bases from V and 4 bases from J, with 28 bases between. CDR3 sequence reads: CASSSLVLEGLMGLYGYTF. The CDR3 DNA reads TGTGCCAGCAGTTCCCTCGTGTTGGAGGGCCTAATGGGCCTCTATGGCTACACCTTC.

The chain recombines TRBV9 with TRBJ2-3; possibly TRBD2 for D (6 bases). Trimming pared 6 bases from V and 7 bases from J, leaving 15 bases between. This CDR3 comprises 13 residues. Germline-derived CDR1 and CDR2 are SGDLS and YYNGEE. The CDR3 DNA follows: TGTGCCAGCACCCCCCCCGGAGGGCATACGCAGTATTTT. Translating gives CASTPPGGHTQYF.

The chain couples TRBV3-1 (or the pseudogene TRBV3-2) to TRBJ2-1; D may be TRBD1 (6 bases). Trimming stripped 4 bases from V and 0 bases from J, with 31 bases between. Germline V gene lookup returns CDR1 LGHDT and CDR2 YNNKEL (reference sequence). The CDR3 extends over 22 amino acids. CDR3 DNA: TGTGCCAGCAGCCGGGAATCCCCCCAGTGGGGGCCCGGGTGGGGCTCCTACAATGAGCAGTTCTTC. Protein product: CASSRESPQWGPGWGSYNEQFF.

V is TRBV13 and J is TRBJ2-1; D unresolved. The germline V gene has CDR1 PRHDT and CDR2 FYEKMQ (reference sequence). There are 13 residues in the CDR3. V was trimmed by 5 bases and J by 9 bases, leaving 14 bases between them. The DNA for the CDR3 is TGTGCCAGCAGCATATGGGTTCTCGTTGAGCAGTTCTTC. Translated, it gives CASSIWVLVEQFF.

This clone was seen once. The V and J genes are TRBV5-1 and TRBJ1-1, with 7 nucleotides matching TRBD1. This CDR3 spans 14 amino acids. In germline, CDR1 is SGHRS, CDR2 YFSETQ. Trimming cost V 4 bases and J 1 base; bases outside gene matches: 4. The CDR3 loop reads CASSPGTANTEAFF. CDR3 nucleotide sequence: TGCGCCAGCAGCCCCGGGACAGCGAACACTGAAGCTTTCTTT.

This clone has just one count. V gene TRBV19 combines with J gene TRBJ2-3; D not certain. This CDR3 region has 18 residues. The V and J ends lost 2 bases and 1 base respectively, with 19 bases between them. From germline, CDR1 is LNHDA and CDR2 SQIVND (reference sequence). CDR3 residues: CASSIKGLDTPRTDTQYF. The CDR3 DNA follows: TGTGCCAGTAGTATAAAGGGCCTCGATACCCCTCGCACAGATACGCAGTATTTT.

This clone was detected once. The rearrangement uses TRBV24-1 and TRBJ1-4; 7 positions agree with TRBD1. Trimming took 9 bases from V and 2 from J; bases not matched to a gene: 8. CDR1 is KGHDR and CDR2 is SFDVKD in the germline V gene. This CDR3 spans 15 amino acids. CDR3 sequence (DNA): TGTGCCACCTCCGAAGGGACAGCCACTAATGAAAAACTGTTTTTT. Its translation: CATSEGTATNEKLFF.

This clone was recorded once. Relative to the germline gene, one junction end is altered; a read error may explain this. The chain links TRBV7-9 to TRBJ1-3; D uncertain. The CDR3 runs to 12 residues. In germline, CDR1 is SEHNR, CDR2 FQNEAQ (reference sequence). The CDR3 nucleotides are TGTGCCAGCAGCTTATACGGGGTCAGCCTAAATTTT. Protein sequence: CASSLYGVSLNF.

The rearrangement uses TRBV6-2 or TRBV6-3 and TRBJ2-7; D may be TRBD2 (5 bases). Germline CDR1 is MNHEY and CDR2 is SVGEGT. V was pared by 2 bases and J by 4 bases, with 15 bases between. The CDR3 totals 15 residues. The CDR3 DNA reads as TGTGCCAGCAGTTACCCAGCCCTCGGGGTTTACGAGCAGTACGTC. Translated, it gives CASSYPALGVYEQYV.

V usage is TRBV7-2 and J usage is TRBJ2-4; D is ambiguous. The CDR3 sequence is 13 residues long. Trimming left V 2 bases short and J 6 bases short, with 8 bases between. Germline loops: CDR1 SGHTA, CDR2 FQGNSA. CDR3 in amino acids: CASSLNGLNIQYF. In nucleotides, the CDR3 is TGTGCCAGCAGCTTAAACGGGCTAAACATTCAGTACTTC.

The chain has TRBV6-2 or TRBV6-3 and TRBJ1-2; D remains ambiguous. Per germline, CDR1 MNHEY and CDR2 SVGEGT. The CDR3 totals 13 residues. The ends were cut back, 5 bases at V and 6 bases at J, with 13 bases in the middle. CDR3 in DNA: TGTGCCAGCAGTGAGCTCGGGATTCATGGCTACACCTTC. This encodes CASSELGIHGYTF.

The chain joins TRBV9 to TRBJ1-6, with 12 positions matching TRBD1. Trimming at V came to 3 bases and at J to 13 bases, leaving 8 bases not matched to a gene. The CDR3 is 15 amino acids. Germline V CDR1 and CDR2: SGDLS, YYNGEE. The CDR3: CASSEGRDRGHPLHF. CDR3 DNA: TGTGCCAGCAGCGAGGGGAGGGACAGGGGGCATCCCCTCCACTTT.

This rearrangement joins TRBV13 to TRBJ2-1, with 9 bases lining up with TRBD1. Germline V CDR1 and CDR2: PRHDT, FYEKMQ (reference sequence). The trim removed 4 bases at V and 5 bases at J, leaving 6 bases unmatched. The CDR3 is 15 residues long. The CDR3 bases are TGTGCCAGCAGCTCATCCCGGGACAGGGACAATGAGCAGTTCTTC. It specifies CASSSSRDRDNEQFF.

The chain recombines TRBV4-1 with TRBJ2-1, with 13 nucleotides matching TRBD2. The germline gives CDR1 MGHRA, CDR2 YSYEKL. This CDR3 contains 19 residues. V lost 3 bases, J lost 4 bases, and 12 bases stayed unmatched. CDR3 sequence (DNA): TGCGCCAGCAGCCATGAACCGGGACTAGCGGGGAGCCTATACAATGAGCAGTTCTTC. Its protein product is CASSHEPGLAGSLYNEQFF.

The CDR3 bases are TGCAGCGTACAGGGATTACTCTACGAGCAGTACTTC. It encodes CSVQGLLYEQYF. V is TRBV29-1 and J is TRBJ2-7, with a weak D call TRBD1 (6 bases). The CDR3 spans 12 residues. Germline values: CDR1 SQVTM, CDR2 ANQGSEA. V shed 6 bases and J shed 3 bases, with 12 bases lying between them.

The genes are TRBV5-1 and TRBJ1-5, with 9 bases aligning to TRBD1. Germline V lookup: CDR1 SGHRS, CDR2 YFSETQ. The trim removed 4 bases at V and 3 bases at J, leaving 5 bases unmatched. There are 15 residues in the CDR3. The CDR3 protein is CASSAGTGINQPQHF. The CDR3 DNA sequence: TGCGCCAGCAGCGCAGGGACAGGGATCAATCAGCCCCAGCATTTT.